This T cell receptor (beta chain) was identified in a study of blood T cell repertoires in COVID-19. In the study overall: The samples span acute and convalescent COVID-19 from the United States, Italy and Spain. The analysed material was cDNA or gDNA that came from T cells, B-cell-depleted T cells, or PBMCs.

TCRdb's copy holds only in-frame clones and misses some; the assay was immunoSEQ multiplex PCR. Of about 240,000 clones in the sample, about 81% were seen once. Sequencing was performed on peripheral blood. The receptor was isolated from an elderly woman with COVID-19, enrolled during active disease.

CDR3 residues: CASSLRLAGGPGGELFF. In DNA form, the CDR3 reads TGTGCCAGCAGCTTAAGGCTAGCGGGAGGGCCCGGCGGGGAGCTGTTTTTT. This rearrangement joins TRBV7-3 to TRBJ2-2, with 12 bases that match TRBD2. V was pared by 1 base and J by 7 bases, with 7 bases of the junction left unmatched. The V gene's germline CDR1 is SGHTA and CDR2 FQGTGA. The CDR3 totals 17 residues. The full variable domain, rest sourced from reference TRBV7-3 and TRBJ2-2, is GAGVSQTPSNKVTEKGKYVELRCDPISGHTALYWYRQSLGQGPEFLIYFQGTGAADDSGLPNDRFFAVRPEGSVSTLKIQRTERGDSAVYLCASSLRLAGGPGGELFFGEGSRLTVL.